Presented here are 21 T cell receptor beta chains from one specimen sequenced in a study of T-cell memory formation after mild COVID-19. TCRdb reanalysed the 5' RACE reads using MiXCR and keeps one entry per CDR3 protein. The table lists some 150,000 distinct CDR3 sequences, over 15% of them singletons. Sequencing was done on a sample of PBMCs or a T cell subset sorted from them (not recorded which). These receptors were obtained from an adult woman who had mild COVID-19 (a few samples of this study predate the infection). Cell type and time point are not known.

This sequence joins TRBV5-1 and TRBJ2-3; TRBD2 is a possible D gene (5 bases). The CDR3 runs to 15 residues. V was cut by 4 bases and J by 0 bases, with 12 bases left in between. Germline CDR1 SGHRS, CDR2 YFSETQ. CDR3 in DNA: TGCGCCAGCAGCATAGGAGGACGGAGCACAGATACGCAGTATTTT. Amino acids: CASSIGGRSTDTQYF.

This clonotype was seen only a few times. The V gene is TRBV7-3, the J gene TRBJ2-2, with 8 nucleotides matching TRBD1. The CDR3 extends over 13 amino acids. From germline, CDR1 is SGHTA and CDR2 FQGTGA. Unmatched junction bases numbered 6, after V lost 8 bases and J lost 7 bases. CDR3 residues: CASGRGPNGELFF. CDR3 DNA sequence: TGTGCCAGCGGCAGGGGGCCGAACGGGGAGCTGTTTTTT.

This clonotype appeared a few times. The chain links TRBV12-3 or TRBV12-4 to TRBJ1-4; D ambiguous. V dropped 6 bases and J dropped 8 bases, with 13 bases sitting between them. The CDR3 has 13 amino acids. In DNA, the CDR3 is TGTGCCAGCAGACGGACCGAACGGGAAAAACTGTTTTTT. This translates into CASRRTEREKLFF.

The chain couples TRBV7-2 to TRBJ2-2; 10 bases line up with TRBD1. V trimming: 1 base; J trimming: 7 bases; junction bases outside the gene matches: 0. The CDR3 is 14 residues long. Germline lookup yields CDR1 SGHTA and CDR2 FQGNSA. CDR3 region: CASSLGTGGGELFF. The DNA of the CDR3 is TGTGCCAGCAGCTTAGGGACAGGGGGCGGGGAGCTGTTTTTT. The full variable domain, in which reference TRBV7-2 and TRBJ2-2 provide the parts outside the CDR3, is GAGVSQSPSNKVTEKGKDVELRCDPISGHTALYWYRQSLGQGLEFLIYFQGNSAPDKSGLPSDRFSAERTGGSVSTLTIQRTQQEDSAVYLCASSLGTGGGELFFGEGSRLTVL.

This clonotype was detected a few times. The genes are TRBV19 and TRBJ2-3, with D perhaps TRBD2 (6 bases). Trimming cost V 1 base and J 4 bases, with 6 bases left between them. CDR1 and CDR2 (germline): LNHDA, SQIVND (reference sequence). There are 13 residues in the CDR3. This CDR3 reads CASSIGLADTQYF. The CDR3 DNA follows: TGTGCCAGTAGTATAGGACTAGCAGATACGCAGTATTTT.

This clonotype came up many times. CDR3 in amino acids: CASSPMAQEKTQYF. The CDR3 nucleotides read TGTGCCAGCAGCCCCATGGCCCAGGAAAAGACCCAGTACTTC. The V and J genes are TRBV7-6 and TRBJ2-5, with no clear D. There are 14 residues in the CDR3. CDR1 is SGHVS and CDR2 is FNYEAQ in the germline V gene. The ends were cut back, 5 bases at V and 6 bases at J, with 16 bases in the middle.

This chain connects TRBV29-1 to TRBJ1-2; D remains unclear. The CDR3 loop spans 12 amino acids. Germline-derived CDR1 and CDR2 are SQVTM and ANQGSEA. V gave up 4 bases and J gave up 4 bases, with 10 bases separating them. CDR3 loop: CSVGQDLYGYTF. Written as DNA, the CDR3 is TGCAGCGTTGGGCAGGACCTCTATGGCTACACCTTC.

This clonotype turned up a few times. This sequence joins TRBV20-1 and TRBJ2-3, with D tentatively TRBD1 (5 bases). Germline V gene sequence: CDR1 DFQATT, CDR2 SNEGSKA (reference sequence). This CDR3 region has 14 residues. V was trimmed by 3 bases and J by 0 bases, leaving 10 bases between them. In nucleotides, the CDR3 is TGCAGTGCTAGGCAGACAGAAAGCACAGATACGCAGTATTTT. Translation: CSARQTESTDTQYF.

This clonotype was picked up a small number of times. The chain recombines TRBV10-3 with TRBJ2-3; D is possibly TRBD1 (6 bases). V was pared by 4 bases and J by 2 bases, with 7 bases between. This CDR3 is built from 13 residues. Germline CDR1 and CDR2: ENHRY and SYGVKD. The CDR3: CAISVGATDTQYF. The CDR3 DNA is TGTGCCATCAGTGTGGGGGCCACAGATACGCAGTATTTT.

The gene calls are TRBV3-1 and TRBJ1-1, with a tentative D call TRBD1 (5 bases). Trimming removed 0 bases at V and 1 base at J, with 12 bases between. The germline V gene encodes CDR1 LGHDT and CDR2 YNNKEL (reference sequence). The length of the CDR3 is 16 residues. CDR3 nucleotides: TGTGCCAGCAGCCAAGACTGGGGGGAGACGAACACTGAAGCTTTCTTT. Protein: CASSQDWGETNTEAFF.

The chain joins TRBV4-2 to TRBJ1-1, with a possible D match to TRBD1 (6 bases). This CDR3 is built from 17 residues. V lost 1 base and J 1 base, leaving 16 bases between the germline ends. CDR1 is LGHNA and CDR2 is YNFKEQ in the germline V gene. CDR3: CASSQGQWGAQNTEAFF. In DNA, the CDR3 is TGTGCCAGCAGCCAAGGTCAATGGGGGGCGCAGAACACTGAAGCTTTCTTT.

CDR3 loop: CASSLMSGANVLTF. The CDR3 coding sequence is TGTGCCAGCAGCTTAATGTCGGGGGCCAACGTCCTGACTTTC. The chain uses TRBV11-1 and TRBJ2-6; D gene unclear. Germline CDR1 and CDR2: SGHAT and FQDESV (reference sequence). V was trimmed by 2 bases and J by 4 bases, leaving 6 bases between them. The length of the CDR3 is 14 residues.

The gene calls are TRBV6-2 or TRBV6-3 and TRBJ2-7; no clear D. Trimming left V 2 bases short and J 2 bases short, with 4 bases between. In germline, CDR1 is MNHEY, CDR2 SVGEGT. The CDR3 is 12 amino acids. The CDR3 DNA follows: TGTGCCAGCAGTTACCCTACCTACGAGCAGTACTTC. Translating it yields CASSYPTYEQYF.

In this sample, this clonotype turned up many times. This rearrangement joins TRBV5-1 to TRBJ2-3; D ambiguous. This CDR3 spans 15 amino acids. Trimming took off 0 bases at V and 2 bases at J, with 10 bases between the two ends. Per germline, CDR1 SGHRS and CDR2 YFSETQ. DNA of the CDR3: TGCGCCAGCAGCTTGGCCCCTTGGACCACAGATACGCAGTATTTT. It translates to CASSLAPWTTDTQYF.

This clonotype has a handful of counts. The V and J genes are TRBV7-2 and TRBJ2-6, with D perhaps matching TRBD1 (6 bases). V lost 3 bases and J lost 2, with 11 bases in between. The CDR3 is 16 residues long. The germline gives CDR1 SGHTA, CDR2 FQGNSA. The CDR3 here is CASSLAGVTGANVLTF. In nucleotides, the CDR3 is TGTGCCAGCAGCTTGGCAGGGGTGACTGGGGCCAACGTCCTGACTTTC.

The chain has TRBV7-2 and TRBJ2-3; D possibly corresponds to TRBD2 (5 bases). This CDR3 is built from 16 residues. Trimming removed 3 bases at V and 3 bases at J, with 16 bases between. Germline CDR1 SGHTA, CDR2 FQGNSA. CDR3 loop: CASSFYHRTQTDTQYF. For the CDR3, the DNA is TGTGCCAGCAGCTTTTATCATAGGACTCAAACAGATACGCAGTATTTT.

Here the CDR3 reads CASSPRGQGFGGYTF. For the CDR3, the DNA is TGTGCCAGCAGTCCCCGGGGACAGGGATTCGGCGGCTACACCTTC. This chain links TRBV6-2 or TRBV6-3 with TRBJ1-2, with 9 bases aligning to TRBD1. Germline CDR1 MNHEY, CDR2 SVGEGT. This CDR3 has 15 residues. V shed 5 bases, J shed 8 bases, and the junction held 12 bases outside the gene matches.

This clonotype was detected a few times. CDR3 coding DNA: TGCAGTGCTAGAGATCCGGGACAGCTTAGCGGAACAGATACGCAGTATTTT. Translating gives CSARDPGQLSGTDTQYF. The V and J genes are TRBV20-1 and TRBJ2-3; TRBD1 might be the D (7 bases). CDR1 and CDR2 (germline): DFQATT, SNEGSKA (reference sequence). The CDR3 sequence is 17 residues long. The V end was cut by 0 bases, the J end by 3 bases, with 19 bases between.

This clonotype was recorded only once. The rearrangement links TRBV3-1 to TRBJ2-7, with 11 bases matching TRBD1. Unmatched junction bases numbered 5, after V lost 7 bases and J lost 0 bases. In germline, CDR1 is LGHDT, CDR2 YNNKEL (reference sequence). The CDR3 has 15 residues. The CDR3 nucleotides are TGTGCCAGCATGATGGGGACAGGGGGCTCCTACGAGCAGTACTTC. Residues: CASMMGTGGSYEQYF.

The J gene is TRBJ2-7, the V gene TRBV29-1; TRBD2 agrees at 8 bases. The CDR3 has 13 residues. Germline-derived CDR1 and CDR2 are SQVTM and ANQGSEA. V lost 7 bases, J lost 2 bases, and 7 bases stayed unmatched. CDR3 protein: CSATGGVTYEQYF. CDR3 bases: TGCAGCGCAACGGGAGGGGTAACCTACGAGCAGTACTTC.

This clonotype was counted a few times. The chain couples TRBV7-2 to TRBJ2-6, with unresolved D. CDR1 is SGHTA and CDR2 is FQGNSA in the germline V gene. The CDR3 consists of 17 residues. Trimming took off 5 bases at V and 0 bases at J, with 14 bases between the two ends. The CDR3 loop reads CASSTRLDFSGANVLTF. The DNA for the CDR3 is TGTGCCAGCAGCACTCGGCTCGACTTCTCTGGGGCCAACGTCCTGACTTTC.